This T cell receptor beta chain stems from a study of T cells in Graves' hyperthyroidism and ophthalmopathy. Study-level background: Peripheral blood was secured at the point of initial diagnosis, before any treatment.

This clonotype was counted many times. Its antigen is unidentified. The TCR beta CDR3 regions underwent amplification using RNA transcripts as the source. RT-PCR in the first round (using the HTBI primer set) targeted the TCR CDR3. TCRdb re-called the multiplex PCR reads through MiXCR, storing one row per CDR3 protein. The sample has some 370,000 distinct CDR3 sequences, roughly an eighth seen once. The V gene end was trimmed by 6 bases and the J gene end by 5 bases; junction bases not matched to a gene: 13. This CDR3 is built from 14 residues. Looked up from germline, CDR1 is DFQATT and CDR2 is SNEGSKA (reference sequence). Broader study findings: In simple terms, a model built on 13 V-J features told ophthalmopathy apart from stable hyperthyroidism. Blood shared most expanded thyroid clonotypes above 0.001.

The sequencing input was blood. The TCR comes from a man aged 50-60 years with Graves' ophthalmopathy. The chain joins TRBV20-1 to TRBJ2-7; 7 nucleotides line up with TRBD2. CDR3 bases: TGCAGTGCCATAGAGGGAGCGGGGCTCGACGAGCAGTACTTC. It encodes CSAIEGAGLDEQYF.